One and the same sample provided the 21 T cell receptor beta chains below, sequenced in a study of blood T cell repertoires in COVID-19. Using immunoSEQ multiplex PCR, the repertoire was profiled, and TCRdb retains in-frame clones only, with some absent. Of 85,000 to 100,000 clones listed, 86% are singletons. The sample was peripheral blood. These receptors were taken from a man aged 55 to 70 with acute or convalescent COVID-19.

The genes are TRBV30 and TRBJ1-4, with D possibly matching TRBD1 (6 bases). Trimming stripped 5 bases from V and 8 bases from J, with 21 bases between. Germline values: CDR1 GTSNPN, CDR2 SVGIG (reference sequence). The CDR3 has 15 amino acids. The CDR3 region is CAWSTPGGLIEKLFF. CDR3 DNA: TGTGCCTGGTCGACCCCCGGGGGGCTTATCGAAAAACTGTTTTTT.

The V gene is TRBV5-6, the J gene TRBJ2-1; the D gene is possibly TRBD2 (6 bases). V shed 3 bases and J shed 1 base, with 11 bases lying between them. Germline CDR1 SGHDT, CDR2 YYEEEE. This CDR3 is built from 15 residues. CDR3 DNA sequence: TGTGCCAGCAGCTCCTGGGGACTGTCCTACAATGAGCAGTTCTTC. Translated, it gives CASSSWGLSYNEQFF.

The V gene is TRBV5-1, the J gene TRBJ2-2; 8 bases map to TRBD2. The germline gives CDR1 SGHRS, CDR2 YFSETQ. The J segment lost 7 bases and the V segment lost 2 bases, leaving 7 bases of the junction unmatched. The CDR3 length is 15 residues. This CDR3 reads CASSFPAGDIGELFF. As DNA, the CDR3 is TGCGCCAGCAGCTTCCCAGCGGGAGACATCGGGGAGCTGTTTTTT.

This rearrangement joins TRBV3-1 (or the pseudogene TRBV3-2) to TRBJ2-3; the D gene is possibly TRBD2 (7 bases). With 0 bases removed from V and 5 bases from J, the gap between germline ends came to 12 bases. CDR1 is LGHDT, CDR2 YNNKEL, per germline (reference sequence). This CDR3 comprises 15 residues. The CDR3 DNA follows: TGTGCCAGCAGCCAAGAGGGGGGGGCCGGAGATACGCAGTATTTT. It specifies CASSQEGGAGDTQYF.

V and J are TRBV6-1 and TRBJ1-5; D might be TRBD1 (6 bases). V dropped 1 base and J dropped 7 bases, with 17 bases sitting between them. The CDR3 loop spans 16 amino acids. The germline V gene encodes CDR1 MNHNS and CDR2 SASEGT. In DNA form, the CDR3 reads TGTGCCAGCAGTGAAGGCGGGGGCGTCTTTGTACAGCCCCAGCATTTT. Protein sequence: CASSEGGGVFVQPQHF.

The chain is built from TRBV5-4 and TRBJ1-2, with D perhaps TRBD1 (5 bases). CDR3 size: 14 residues. Germline CDR1 reads SGHNT; CDR2 reads YYREEE (reference sequence). Trimming left V 2 bases short and J 3 bases short, with 11 bases between. The DNA for the CDR3 is TGTGCCAGCAGCTTACCACAGGAGTACTATGGCTACACCTTC. Its translation: CASSLPQEYYGYTF. The full variable domain, completed using reference TRBV5-4 and TRBJ1-2, is ETGVTQSPTHLIKTRGQQVTLRCSSQSGHNTVSWYQQALGQGPQFIFQYYREEENGRGNFPPRFSGLQFPNYSSELNVNALELDDSALYLCASSLPQEYYGYTFGSGTRLTVV.

The J gene is TRBJ1-1, the V gene TRBV2; D call uncertain. The germline V and J ends were trimmed by 0 bases and 4 bases, with 9 bases remaining between them. The V gene's germline CDR1 is SNHLY and CDR2 FYNNEI. This CDR3 has 14 amino acids. CDR3 nucleotide sequence: TGTGCCAGCAGTGAAGCGAGAGGGTTCACTGAAGCTTTCTTT. The encoded protein is CASSEARGFTEAFF.

This chain connects TRBV9 to TRBJ1-4; TRBD1 matches 9 bases. CDR3 size: 15 residues. The germline CDR1 and CDR2 sequences are SGDLS and YYNGEE. Trimming at V came to 4 bases and at J to 8 bases, leaving 9 bases not matched to a gene. CDR3 DNA: TGTGCCAGCAGCCCCCAGTTGGACAGGGGCGAAAAACTGTTTTTT. As protein: CASSPQLDRGEKLFF.

The chain recombines TRBV7-9 with TRBJ2-3; D possibly corresponds to TRBD2 (5 bases). The CDR3 consists of 15 residues. Trimming stripped 2 bases from V and 2 bases from J, with 11 bases between. Germline-derived CDR1 and CDR2 are SEHNR and FQNEAQ (reference sequence). Written as DNA, the CDR3 is TGTGCCAGCAGCTTATGGACTCTCGACACAGATACGCAGTATTTT. This translates into CASSLWTLDTDTQYF.

The chain uses TRBV7-9 and TRBJ1-6; no reliable D call. Germline CDR1 is SEHNR and CDR2 is FQNEAQ (reference sequence). With 4 bases removed from V and 7 bases from J, the gap between germline ends came to 11 bases. This CDR3 contains 14 residues. CDR3 DNA: TGTGCCAGCAGCTCGAATTCAGGAAATTCACCCCTCCACTTT. Its translation is CASSSNSGNSPLHF.

The chain employs TRBV5-1 and TRBJ1-5; TRBD1 is a possible D gene (5 bases). This CDR3 contains 16 residues. The germline V and J ends were trimmed by 4 bases and 3 bases, with 17 bases remaining between them. Germline V gives CDR1 SGHRS, CDR2 YFSETQ. The DNA for the CDR3 is TGCGCCAGCAGCCCTGGCGGGGCGGGGAACAATCAGCCCCAGCATTTT. Translating it yields CASSPGGAGNNQPQHF.

V and J are TRBV6-2 or TRBV6-3 and TRBJ2-5; D is unresolved. The CDR3 extends over 17 amino acids. Germline CDR1 MNHEY, CDR2 SVGEGT. V lost 1 base, J lost 2 bases, and 17 bases lay in between. The CDR3 loop reads CASSYYKFSDWQETQYF. The CDR3 DNA follows: TGTGCCAGCAGTTACTACAAATTTTCCGATTGGCAAGAGACCCAGTACTTC.

The chain links TRBV5-6 to TRBJ2-1; TRBD1 agrees at 8 bases. The CDR3 runs to 15 residues. Germline-derived CDR1 and CDR2 are SGHDT and YYEEEE. The trim removed 0 bases at V and 9 bases at J, leaving 8 bases unmatched. CDR3 coding DNA: TGTGCCAGCAGCTTGGAGGTCAGGGGGCAGGGTGAGCAGTTCTTC. Its protein is CASSLEVRGQGEQFF.

The chain has TRBV6-2 or TRBV6-3 and TRBJ2-1; tentatively, D is TRBD1 (5 bases). V was clipped by 0 bases and J by 10 bases, with 13 bases between them. Germline assignment: CDR1 MNHEY and CDR2 SVGEGT. The CDR3 is 14 amino acids. The CDR3 reads CASSYSPEPGEQFF. The CDR3 bases are TGTGCCAGCAGTTACTCTCCAGAACCAGGGGAGCAGTTCTTC.

This chain connects TRBV19 to TRBJ1-6, with TRBD1 as a possible D gene (5 bases). The germline V gene has CDR1 LNHDA and CDR2 SQIVND (reference sequence). The CDR3 is 15 amino acids. V shed 3 bases and J shed 0 bases, with 6 bases lying between them. The DNA for the CDR3 is TGTGCCAGTAGTATCGACAGCTCCTATAATTCACCCCTCCACTTT. Encoded protein: CASSIDSSYNSPLHF.

The rearrangement uses TRBV11-2 and TRBJ2-5; 9 bases line up with TRBD2. CDR3 length equals 14 residues. J was trimmed by 10 bases and V by 5 bases; bases with no gene match: 11. CDR1 and CDR2 (germline): SGHAT, FQNNGV. DNA for the CDR3: TGTGCCAGCAGCCCCAGAGCGCGGCGGGAGGGCCAGTACTTC. This gives the protein CASSPRARREGQYF.

The chain carries TRBV9 and TRBJ2-3; 10 nucleotides match TRBD2. There are 16 residues in the CDR3. The V gene end was trimmed by 7 bases and the J gene end by 4 bases; junction bases not matched to a gene: 12. The V gene's germline CDR1 is SGDLS and CDR2 YYNGEE. CDR3 bases: TGTGCCAGCGCCCCCGGGAGCGGGAGGGCCGCAGATACGCAGTATTTT. Translation gives CASAPGSGRAADTQYF.

V gene TRBV30 combines with J gene TRBJ2-3; TRBD1 or TRBD2 may be the D gene (6 bases each). The CDR3 is made up of 14 amino acids. Trimming stripped 5 bases from V and 0 bases from J, with 12 bases between. The germline gives CDR1 GTSNPN, CDR2 SVGIG (reference sequence). The CDR3 reads CAWAGHKSTDTQYF. The CDR3 bases are TGTGCCTGGGCGGGACATAAGAGCACAGATACGCAGTATTTT.

This rearrangement joins TRBV29-1 to TRBJ2-2; 9 bases are shared with TRBD2. The CDR3 is made up of 14 amino acids. In germline, CDR1 is SQVTM, CDR2 ANQGSEA. V shed 6 bases and J 5 bases; nucleotides not matched to a gene: 7. The CDR3 loop is CSVGHSGGTGELFF. CDR3 bases: TGCAGCGTGGGACATAGCGGGGGAACCGGGGAGCTGTTTTTT.

The chain links TRBV5-4 to TRBJ2-5; tentative D call: TRBD1 (5 bases). V was trimmed by 1 base and J by 5 bases, leaving 12 bases between them. The CDR3 length is 14 residues. Per germline, CDR1 SGHNT and CDR2 YYREEE (reference sequence). In DNA, the CDR3 is TGTGCCAGCAGCTTGAGGGGCCTCCTGGAGACCCAGTACTTC. Translation: CASSLRGLLETQYF.

The V call is TRBV9, the J call TRBJ2-7; possibly TRBD2 for D (6 bases). Germline CDR1 reads SGDLS; CDR2 reads YYNGEE. This CDR3 region has 15 residues. Deletions cut 0 bases from V and 5 bases from J, with 15 bases between. CDR3 nucleotides: TGTGCCAGCAGCGTAGGACCGGAGAGGAGGGACGAGCAGTACTTC. This codes for CASSVGPERRDEQYF. Using reference TRBV9 and TRBJ2-7 for the parts outside the CDR3, the full variable domain is DSGVTQTPKHLITATGQRVTLRCSPRSGDLSVYWYQQSLDQGLQFLIQYYNGEERAKGNILERFSAQQFPDLHSELNLSSLELGDSALYFCASSVGPERRDEQYFGPGTRLTVT.